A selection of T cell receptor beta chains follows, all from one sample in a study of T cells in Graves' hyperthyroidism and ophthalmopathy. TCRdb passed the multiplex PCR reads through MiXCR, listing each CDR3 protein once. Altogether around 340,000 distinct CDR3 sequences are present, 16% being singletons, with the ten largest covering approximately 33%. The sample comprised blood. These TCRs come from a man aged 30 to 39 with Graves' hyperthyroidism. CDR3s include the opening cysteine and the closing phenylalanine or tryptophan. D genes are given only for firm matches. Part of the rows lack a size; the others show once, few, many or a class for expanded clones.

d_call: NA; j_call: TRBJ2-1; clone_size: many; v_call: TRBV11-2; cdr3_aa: CASSSLYSATPYNEQFF; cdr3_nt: TGTGCCAGCAGCTCACTATATAGCGCTACCCCCTACAATGAGCAGTTCTTC
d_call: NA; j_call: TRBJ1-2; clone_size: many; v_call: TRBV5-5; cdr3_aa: CASSLRRDYGYTF; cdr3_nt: TGTGCCAGCAGCTTGAGACGTGACTATGGCTACACCTTC
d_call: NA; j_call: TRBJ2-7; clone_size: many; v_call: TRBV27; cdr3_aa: CASSLNQNYEQYF; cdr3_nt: TGTGCCAGCAGTTTAAATCAGAACTACGAGCAGTACTTC
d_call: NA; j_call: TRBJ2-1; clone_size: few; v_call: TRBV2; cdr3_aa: CASTSDSRGEQFF; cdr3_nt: TGTGCCAGCACCTCTGACTCCCGTGGTGAGCAGTTCTTC
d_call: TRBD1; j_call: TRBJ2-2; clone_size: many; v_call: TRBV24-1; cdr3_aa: CATSDPGTGYTGELFF; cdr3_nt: TGTGCCACCAGTGATCCCGGGACAGGGTATACAGGGGAGCTGTTTTTT
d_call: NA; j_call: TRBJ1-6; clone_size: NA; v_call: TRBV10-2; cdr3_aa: CASRGFDNSPLHF; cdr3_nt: TGCGCCAGCAGGGGGTTTGATAATTCACCCCTCCACTTT
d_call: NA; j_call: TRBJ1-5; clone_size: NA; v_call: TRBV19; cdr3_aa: CASRKGGGPLYQPQHF; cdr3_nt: TGTGCCAGTAGGAAGGGTGGAGGCCCGCTTTATCAGCCCCAGCATTTT
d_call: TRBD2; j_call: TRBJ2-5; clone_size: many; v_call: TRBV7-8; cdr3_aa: CASSPRRGLAGDGKTQYF; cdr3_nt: TGTGCCAGCAGCCCGCGAAGAGGACTAGCGGGAGATGGAAAGACCCAGTACTTC
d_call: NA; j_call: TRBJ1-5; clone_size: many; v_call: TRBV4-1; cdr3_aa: CASSQGGGATNQPQHF; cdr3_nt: TGCGCCAGCAGCCAAGGAGGGGGGGCAACCAATCAGCCCCAGCATTTT
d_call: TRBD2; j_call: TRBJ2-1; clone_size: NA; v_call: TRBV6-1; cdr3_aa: CASSSTTSGSSYNEQFF; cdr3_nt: TGTGCCAGCAGTTCAACGACTAGCGGCAGCTCCTACAATGAGCAGTTCTTC
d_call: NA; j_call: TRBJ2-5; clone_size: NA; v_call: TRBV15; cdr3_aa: CATRQLQETQYF; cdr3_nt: TGTGCCACCAGACAGCTTCAAGAGACCCAGTACTTC
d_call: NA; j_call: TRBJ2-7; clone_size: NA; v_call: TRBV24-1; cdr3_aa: CATSDVSGEQYF; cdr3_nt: TGTGCCACCAGTGACGTCTCTGGCGAGCAGTACTTC
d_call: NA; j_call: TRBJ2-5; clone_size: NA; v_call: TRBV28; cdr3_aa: CASSIGGTRGETQYF; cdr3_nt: TGTGCCAGTTCCATTGGCGGCACCAGGGGAGAGACCCAGTACTTC
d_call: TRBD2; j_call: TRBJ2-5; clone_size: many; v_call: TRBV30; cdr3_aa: CAQRLAGVETQYF; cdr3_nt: TGTGCCCAGAGACTAGCGGGAGTTGAGACCCAGTACTTC
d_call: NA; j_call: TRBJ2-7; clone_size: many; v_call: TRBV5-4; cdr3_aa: CASSLPEYEQYF; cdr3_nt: TGTGCCAGCAGCTTGCCTGAGTACGAGCAGTACTTC
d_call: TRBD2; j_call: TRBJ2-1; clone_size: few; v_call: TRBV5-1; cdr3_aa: CASSLAVAGGPYEQFF; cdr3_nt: TGCGCCAGCAGCTTGGCCGTAGCGGGAGGGCCCTATGAGCAGTTCTTC
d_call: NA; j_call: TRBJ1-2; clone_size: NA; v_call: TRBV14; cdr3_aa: CASSRGSRYGYTF; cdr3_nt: TGTGCCAGCAGCCGGGGGTCTCGATATGGCTACACCTTC
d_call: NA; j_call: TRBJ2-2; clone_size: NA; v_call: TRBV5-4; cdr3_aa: CASSFKQGNTGELFF; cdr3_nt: TGTGCCAGCAGCTTTAAACAGGGGAACACCGGGGAGCTGTTTTTT
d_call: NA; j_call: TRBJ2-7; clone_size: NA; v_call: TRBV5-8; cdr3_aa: CASSKKPGRRPEQYF; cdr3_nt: TGTGCCAGCAGCAAAAAACCGGGACGACGTCCCGAGCAGTACTTC
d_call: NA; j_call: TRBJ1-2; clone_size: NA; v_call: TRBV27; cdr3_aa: CASSLGGGQRRVLEGYTF; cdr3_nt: TGTGCCAGCAGTTTGGGGGGAGGGCAGAGAAGAGTTCTGGAAGGCTACACCTTC
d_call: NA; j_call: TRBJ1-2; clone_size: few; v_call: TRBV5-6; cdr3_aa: CASSLLGQNGYTF; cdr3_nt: TGTGCCAGCAGCTTGCTGGGCCAGAATGGCTACACCTTC
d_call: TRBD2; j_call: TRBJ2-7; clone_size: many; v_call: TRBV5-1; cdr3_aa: CASYSVAGQTYEQYF; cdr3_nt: TGCGCCAGCTACTCAGTAGCGGGCCAAACCTACGAGCAGTACTTC
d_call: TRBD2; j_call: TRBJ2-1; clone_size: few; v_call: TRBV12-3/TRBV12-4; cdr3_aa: CASSLLAGGLDEQFF; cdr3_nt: TGTGCCAGCAGTTTACTAGCGGGAGGGCTGGATGAGCAGTTCTTC
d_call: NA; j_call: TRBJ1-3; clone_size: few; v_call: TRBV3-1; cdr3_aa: CASSQFRGRNTIYF; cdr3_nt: TGTGCCAGCAGCCAATTTCGGGGGCGAAACACCATATATTTT
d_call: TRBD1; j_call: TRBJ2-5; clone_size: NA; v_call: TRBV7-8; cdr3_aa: CASSLTDRGRGAGSQETQYF; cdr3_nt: TGTGCCAGCAGCCTTACGGACAGGGGGCGCGGAGCAGGTAGTCAAGAGACCCAGTACTTC
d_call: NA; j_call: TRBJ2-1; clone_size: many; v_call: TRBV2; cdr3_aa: CATPKPGVGLNEQFF; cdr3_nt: TGTGCCACCCCAAAGCCAGGGGTCGGTCTGAATGAGCAGTTCTTC
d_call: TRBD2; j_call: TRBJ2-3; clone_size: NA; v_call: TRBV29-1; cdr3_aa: CSVEVGGRPIDTQYF; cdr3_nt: TGCAGCGTTGAAGTTGGCGGGAGGCCCATCGATACGCAGTATTTT
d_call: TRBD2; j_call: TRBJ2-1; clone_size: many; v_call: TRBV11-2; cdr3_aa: CASSLVLPGLVDEQFF; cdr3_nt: TGTGCCAGCAGCTTAGTCCTTCCCGGACTAGTTGATGAGCAGTTCTTC
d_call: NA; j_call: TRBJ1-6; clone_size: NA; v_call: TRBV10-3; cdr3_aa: CAISTSTDSPLHF; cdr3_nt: TGTGCCATCTCCACATCTACAGATTCACCCCTCCACTTT
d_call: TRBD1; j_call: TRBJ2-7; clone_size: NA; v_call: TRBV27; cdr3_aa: CASSPRDRVAQYF; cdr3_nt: TGTGCCAGCAGTCCCCGGGACAGGGTTGCGCAGTACTTC
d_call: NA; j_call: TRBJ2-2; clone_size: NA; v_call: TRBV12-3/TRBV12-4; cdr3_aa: CASSYRVTGELFF; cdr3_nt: TGTGCCAGCAGTTATCGGGTAACCGGGGAGCTGTTTTTT
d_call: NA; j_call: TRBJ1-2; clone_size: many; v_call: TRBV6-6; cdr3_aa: CASSSSTGPGGGYTF; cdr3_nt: TGTGCCAGCAGTTCCTCGACAGGTCCCGGGGGTGGCTACACCTTC
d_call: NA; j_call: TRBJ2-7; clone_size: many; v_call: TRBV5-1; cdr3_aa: CASSWGTRFYEQYF; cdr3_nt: TGCGCCAGCAGCTGGGGGACACGATTCTACGAGCAGTACTTC
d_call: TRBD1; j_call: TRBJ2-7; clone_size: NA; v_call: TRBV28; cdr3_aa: CASSLVGTGGIYEQYF; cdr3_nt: TGTGCCAGCAGTTTGGTAGGGACAGGGGGTATCTACGAGCAGTACTTC
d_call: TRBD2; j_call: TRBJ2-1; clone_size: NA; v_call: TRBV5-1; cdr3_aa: CASSLSTGGDAYNEQFF; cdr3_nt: TGCGCCAGCAGCCTCAGCACGGGAGGAGACGCCTACAATGAGCAGTTCTTC
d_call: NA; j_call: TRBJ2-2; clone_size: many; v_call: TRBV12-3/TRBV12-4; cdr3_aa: CASSLVATGELFF; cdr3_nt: TGTGCCAGCAGTTTAGTAGCTACCGGGGAGCTGTTTTTT
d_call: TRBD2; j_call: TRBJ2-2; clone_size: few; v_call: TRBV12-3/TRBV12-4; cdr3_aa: CASSLSGRAGSTGELFF; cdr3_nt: TGTGCCAGCAGTTTGAGCGGGAGGGCCGGAAGCACCGGGGAGCTGTTTTTT
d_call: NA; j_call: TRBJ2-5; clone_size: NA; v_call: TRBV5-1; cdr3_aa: CASSSPGQELAILGGTQYF; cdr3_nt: TGCGCCAGCAGCTCTCCGGGACAGGAACTAGCGATCCTGGGGGGGACCCAGTACTTC
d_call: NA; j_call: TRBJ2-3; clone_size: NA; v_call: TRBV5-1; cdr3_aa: CASSLIGGGADTQYF; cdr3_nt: TGCGCCAGCAGCTTGATTGGAGGGGGCGCAGATACGCAGTATTTT
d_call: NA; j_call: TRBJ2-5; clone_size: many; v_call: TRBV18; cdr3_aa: CASSAYDGETQYF; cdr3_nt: TGTGCCAGCTCAGCTTACGATGGAGAGACCCAGTACTTC
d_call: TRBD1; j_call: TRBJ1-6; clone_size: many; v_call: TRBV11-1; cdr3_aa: CASSEDRTFSPLHF; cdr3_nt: TGTGCCAGCAGCGAGGACAGGACTTTCTCACCCCTCCACTTT
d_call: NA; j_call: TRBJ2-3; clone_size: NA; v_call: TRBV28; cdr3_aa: CASKEAAGTDTQYF; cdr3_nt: TGTGCCAGCAAGGAGGCCGCGGGAACAGATACGCAGTATTTT
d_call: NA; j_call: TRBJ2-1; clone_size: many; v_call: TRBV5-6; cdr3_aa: CASSLGLTGTEQFF; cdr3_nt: TGTGCCAGCAGCTTAGGACTGACCGGGACTGAGCAGTTCTTC
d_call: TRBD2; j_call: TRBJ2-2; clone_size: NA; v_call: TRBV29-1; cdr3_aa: CSVDAGGPGGELFF; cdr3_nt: TGCAGCGTTGACGCGGGAGGGCCTGGCGGGGAGCTGTTTTTT
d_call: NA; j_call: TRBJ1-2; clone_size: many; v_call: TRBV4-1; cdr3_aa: CASSQGGVAGYTF; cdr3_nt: TGCGCCAGCAGCCAAGGGGGAGTTGCTGGCTACACCTTC
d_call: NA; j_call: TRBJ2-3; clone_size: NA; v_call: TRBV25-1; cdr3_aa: CASSGTEGYPTDTQYF; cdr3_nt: TGTGCCAGCAGTGGTACAGAGGGCTACCCCACAGATACGCAGTATTTT
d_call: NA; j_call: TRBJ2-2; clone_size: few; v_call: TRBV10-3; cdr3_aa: CAITEFAQTGELFF; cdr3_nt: TGTGCCATCACTGAATTTGCCCAGACCGGGGAGCTGTTTTTT
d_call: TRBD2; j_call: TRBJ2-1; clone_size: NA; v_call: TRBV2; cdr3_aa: CASSEGGRGGQFF; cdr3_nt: TGCGCCAGCAGTGAAGGCGGGAGGGGAGGGCAGTTCTTC
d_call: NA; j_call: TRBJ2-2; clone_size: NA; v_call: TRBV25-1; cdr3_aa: CASTGNTGELFF; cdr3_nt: TGTGCCAGCACAGGGAACACCGGGGAGCTGTTTTTT
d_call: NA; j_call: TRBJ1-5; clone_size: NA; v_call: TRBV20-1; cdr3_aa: CSAGPPGNQPQHF; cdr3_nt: TGCAGCGCGGGACCGCCTGGCAATCAGCCCCAGCATTTT
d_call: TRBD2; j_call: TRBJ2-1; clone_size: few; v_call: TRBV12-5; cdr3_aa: CASGFFQTISFWTSGDYNEQFF; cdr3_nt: TGTGCTAGTGGTTTTTTCCAGACCATCAGTTTTTGGACTAGCGGGGATTACAATGAGCAGTTCTTC
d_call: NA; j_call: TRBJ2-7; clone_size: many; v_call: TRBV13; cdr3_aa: CASSPERSRGGEQYF; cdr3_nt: TGTGCCAGCAGCCCGGAGAGATCCAGGGGAGGCGAGCAGTACTTC
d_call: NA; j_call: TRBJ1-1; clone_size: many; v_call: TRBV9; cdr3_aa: CASSVAMNTEAFF; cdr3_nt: TGTGCCAGCAGCGTAGCTATGAACACTGAAGCTTTCTTT